The 14 T cell receptor beta chains below all came from one sample that was sequenced in a study of identical twins. TCRdb called the 5' RACE reads again in MiXCR, with one record for every CDR3 protein. The repertoire holds just over 500,000 distinct CDR3 sequences, with about 20% as singletons. The data also belong to a second study, concerning T cells expressing NK-cell markers.

The specimen was CD4+ T cells sorted from blood. The receptors derive from a woman aged 18-30 years in good health.

In this sample, this clonotype turned up once. The V and J genes are TRBV20-1 and TRBJ2-3; no clear D gene. The germline CDR1 and CDR2 sequences are DFQATT and SNEGSKA (reference sequence). CDR3 length: 15 amino acids. Trimming left V 3 bases short and J 0 bases short, with 13 bases between. CDR3 nucleotides: TGCAGTGCTAGTGGCCCAGCCCGGAGCACAGATACGCAGTATTTT. This gives the protein CSASGPARSTDTQYF.

This clonotype was detected only a few times. CDR3 protein: CSVVLAATQETQYF. The CDR3 DNA sequence: TGCAGCGTTGTACTAGCGGCGACCCAAGAGACCCAGTACTTC. The chain joins TRBV29-1 to TRBJ2-5; TRBD2 matches 8 bases. Trimming at V came to 4 bases and at J to 1 base, leaving 5 bases not matched to a gene. The CDR3 covers 14 residues. CDR1 SQVTM and CDR2 ANQGSEA come from the germline V gene.

This clonotype was detected many times. J is TRBJ2-3 and V is TRBV12-3 or TRBV12-4; D perhaps matches TRBD1 (6 bases). CDR3 length: 15 residues. V was cut by 3 bases and J by 0 bases, with 10 bases left in between. The DNA of the CDR3 is TGTGCCAGCAGTTTGATAACAGGGAGCACAGATACGCAGTATTTT. This sequence encodes CASSLITGSTDTQYF.

The chain uses TRBV20-1 and TRBJ2-7; 11 bases fit TRBD1. CDR3 length: 15 amino acids. Per the germline V gene, CDR1 is DFQATT and CDR2 is SNEGSKA (reference sequence). V shed 6 bases and J 2 bases; nucleotides not matched to a gene: 9. CDR3 protein: CSAYDRTGGTYEQYF. In DNA form, the CDR3 reads TGCAGTGCCTACGATCGGACAGGGGGCACCTACGAGCAGTACTTC.

In its sample, this clonotype was seen many times. The chain combines TRBV29-1 with TRBJ1-1, with D possibly TRBD1 on 5 matching bases. V lost 7 bases to trimming and J lost 1 base, with 19 bases between them. The germline V gene encodes CDR1 SQVTM and CDR2 ANQGSEA. This CDR3 is built from 15 residues. CDR3 in DNA: TGCAGCGCAGCCCCCGGGACGGCAGCGAACACTGAAGCTTTCTTT. Protein product: CSAAPGTAANTEAFF.

This clonotype was counted ten times or more. The chain has TRBV7-2 and TRBJ2-3, with 8 bases identical to TRBD2. V trimming: 5 bases; J trimming: 5 bases; junction bases outside the gene matches: 6. The CDR3 contains 14 residues. Germline values: CDR1 SGHTA, CDR2 FQGNSA. This chain's CDR3 is CASSPGLAGDTQYF. The CDR3 nucleotides are TGTGCCAGCAGCCCCGGACTAGCCGGAGATACGCAGTATTTT.

The chain has TRBV20-1 and TRBJ2-1, with TRBD2 matching over 7 bases. Unmatched junction bases numbered 1, after V lost 1 base and J lost 4 bases. CDR1 and CDR2 (germline): DFQATT, SNEGSKA (reference sequence). The CDR3 covers 13 residues. CDR3 DNA sequence: TGCAGTGCTAGAGTGGGACTATACAATGAGCAGTTCTTC. Translation gives CSARVGLYNEQFF.

This clonotype was seen more than once but under ten times. The rearrangement uses TRBV10-3 and TRBJ1-6; 7 positions match TRBD1. The CDR3 extends over 14 amino acids. V lost 6 bases to trimming and J lost 9 bases; unmatched junction nucleotides: 8. CDR1 ENHRY and CDR2 SYGVKD come from the germline V gene. The CDR3 region is CAIRPGQAGSPLHF. The CDR3 DNA is TGTGCCATCAGGCCAGGACAGGCGGGTTCACCCCTCCACTTT.

The CDR3 region has the DNA TGTGCCAGCAGCGTAGGCGGTACCGCGTGGTACAATGAGCAGTTCTTC. Its protein product is CASSVGGTAWYNEQFF. The chain links TRBV9 to TRBJ2-1; unclear D gene. Trimming stripped 0 bases from V and 4 bases from J, with 14 bases between. CDR1 is SGDLS, CDR2 YYNGEE, per germline. CDR3 length: 16 amino acids.

V usage is TRBV18 and J usage is TRBJ2-2; 7 bases map to TRBD1. V was pared by 3 bases and J by 5 bases, with 3 bases of the junction left unmatched. The CDR3 loop spans 14 amino acids. CDR1 is KGHSH, CDR2 LQKENI, per germline. CDR3 in amino acids: CASSPQTGTGELFF. For the CDR3, the DNA is TGTGCCAGCTCACCCCAGACAGGGACCGGGGAGCTGTTTTTT.

This chain uses TRBV6-5 with TRBJ2-7, with 7 bases fitting TRBD2. The CDR3 extends over 14 amino acids. V was clipped by 0 bases and J by 2 bases; unmatched bases: 1. Per the germline V gene, CDR1 is MNHEY and CDR2 is SVGAGI. The CDR3 DNA sequence: TGTGCCAGCAGTTACTCTGCGGGGGCCTACGAGCAGTACTTC. Protein: CASSYSAGAYEQYF.

This clonotype was seen repeatedly, ten times or more. The chain combines TRBV6-5 with TRBJ1-1; D unclear. Germline V CDR1 and CDR2: MNHEY, SVGAGI. Trimming took 2 bases from V and 0 from J, leaving 10 bases between them. The CDR3 loop spans 15 amino acids. The DNA for the CDR3 is TGTGCCAGCAGTTACCGGGTGGCAATGAACACTGAAGCTTTCTTT. Its translation is CASSYRVAMNTEAFF.

This clonotype was detected only a few times. The V call is TRBV20-1, the J call TRBJ2-4; 9 bases are shared with TRBD2. This CDR3 comprises 19 residues. With V trimmed by 1 base and J by 1 base, 14 bases remained unmatched. Germline-derived CDR1 and CDR2 are DFQATT and SNEGSKA (reference sequence). The CDR3 spells CSARAVSGRWVWAKNIQYF. The CDR3 DNA is TGCAGTGCTAGAGCAGTGAGCGGGAGGTGGGTTTGGGCCAAAAACATTCAGTACTTC.

The rearrangement uses TRBV29-1 and TRBJ1-1; D gene ambiguous. CDR3 length: 14 residues. CDR1 SQVTM and CDR2 ANQGSEA come from the germline V gene. V shed 0 bases and J shed 1 base, with 9 bases lying between them. DNA for the CDR3: TGCAGCGTTGAAGATCGGCCTGAGAACACTGAAGCTTTCTTT. Translated, it gives CSVEDRPENTEAFF.